This record covers a single T cell receptor (beta chain). In this sample, this clonotype turned up a few times. It lacks a known antigen. No base quality values were provided; no much bigger clone lies one nucleotide off. This specimen comes from a study of T cells in Graves' hyperthyroidism and ophthalmopathy (dated by TCRdb to the late 2010s). About the study as a whole: Peripheral blood samples were taken at the time of initial diagnosis, prior to any treatment. In addition, the study compared T-cell repertoires in thyroid tissue and in blood from several Graves' hyperthyroidism patients. TCR Vbeta CDR3 sequencing of fewer than 150 peripheral blood samples (under 45 ophthalmopathy, 75 hyperthyroidism and some 17 progressor patients) is reported in the paper. Once sampling was done, hyperthyroidism patients were given methimazole at a starting dose of 30 mg daily, whereas ophthalmopathy patients were given high-dose intravenous methylprednisolone. An independent validation cohort of fewer than 20 hyperthyroidism patients and more than 15 patients who later progressed to ophthalmopathy tested prospective prediction of ophthalmopathy. For training and testing, the approximately 92 patients in the discovery cohort were randomly divided in a 7:3 ratio. To identify distinguishing TCR V-J signatures, a discovery cohort of 95 to 100 patients was used, comprising approximately 40 with Graves' ophthalmopathy and around 60 with stable Graves' hyperthyroidism. Here is what the overall study found, with its caveats: No statistical method was used to set the sample size in advance, and investigators knew the group allocation. Most expanded thyroid clonotypes (frequency above 0.001) were also found in blood, which suggests that blood repertoires may mirror thyroid immune responses. In cross-validation, a model built on a 13 V-J signature told ophthalmopathy apart from stable hyperthyroidism with 85% to 90% sensitivity and approximately 84% specificity, and in testing the same model reached 80%/75%. In validation, the model predicted progression to ophthalmopathy a median of roughly 6.1 months before onset, with roughly 68% sensitivity and nearly 75% specificity.

A patient counted as having stable Graves' hyperthyroidism if no progression to ophthalmopathy occurred over 18 months of follow-up. Hyperthyroidism patients were aged 18 to 65 years and newly diagnosed, with disease duration of less than 2 months. Patients with uncontrolled infections, other autoimmune diseases, pregnancy or lactation were excluded. Clinical symptoms, serum thyroxine and TRAb, thyroid ultrasound, and orbital computed tomography formed the basis for the diagnoses. PBMCs were isolated from roughly 10 ml of fresh peripheral blood by Ficoll-Paque density gradient centrifugation. Total RNA was extracted using Trizol reagent, and RNA quality was assessed on an Agilent 2100 Bioanalyzer. TCR beta CDR3 regions were amplified from RNA transcripts. The first round of RT-PCR for the TCR CDR3 was performed with the HTBI primer set and the Qiagen OneStep RT-PCR kit. Libraries were constructed in a second round of multiplex PCR, after which size selection and purification were carried out. Libraries were sequenced paired-end with 100 bp reads on an Illumina HiSeq2000. The authors' analysis ran thus. SOAPnuke was used to process the raw data, with reads discarded if the reads contained adapters or uncalled bases, had a mean Phred below 15, or lacked an exact constant-primer or identifier match. COPE v1.2.5 was used to merge high-quality paired reads, and clonotypes were defined as unique nucleotide sequences. Clonotypes were aligned to IMGT TRBV, TRBD and TRBJ reference segments using MiTCR v1.1. Analysis was restricted to V-J combinations with a frequency above 0.0001, which covered about 99% of repertoires. The TCS score was defined as the ratio of F50 (clonal expansion) to E x V (chaos), calculated using BLOSUM62-based TCRdist between CDR3 peptides within each V-J. Welch's t-statistics and random forest reduced roughly 540 V-J features to 13, which were used in a naive Bayes classifier (R e1071). Thyroid-blood repertoire similarity was quantified with the Morisita-Horn index. The raw public reads went through TCRdb reprocessing: fastp at Q25, MiXCR clone calling, in-frame beta chains kept. Each CDR3 protein appears once, grouped with its most common genes and DNA. TCRdb's processing, not the authors' own work, is the source of the V and J calls. This sample comprises 700,000 to 850,000 distinct CDR3 sequences, about a third of them detected only once. Of the sample, around 29% is held by the ten largest clones.

From cysteine to phenylalanine, the CDR3 is 13 amino acids long. Here the CDR3 DNA is all that survives: 39 bases in frame from base 1. Relative to germline, V is missing 4 bases and J is missing 4 bases, with 4 bases of the junction outside any gene match. CDR1 SGHDT and CDR2 YYEEEE were looked up in the germline V gene. The source is a woman in her forties with Graves' hyperthyroidism. Source material: blood. This chain is built from TRBV5-6 and TRBJ1-1, with 7 bases matching TRBD1. For the CDR3, the sequence is CASSRDRVTEAFF. Read as DNA, the sequence is TGTGCCAGCAGCCGCGACAGGGTCACTGAAGCTTTCTTT. With the portions outside the CDR3 filled from the reference TRBV5-6 and TRBJ1-1 genes, the complete variable region becomes DAGVTQSPTHLIKTRGQQVTLRCSPKSGHDTVSWYQQALGQGPQFIFQYYEEEERQRGNFPDRFSGHQFPNYSSELNVNALLLGDSALYLCASSRDRVTEAFFGQGTRLTVV.